The 24 T cell receptor beta chains given below trace back to one sample, sequenced in a study of breast tumors, draining lymph nodes, adjacent tissues. Breast cancer patients provided tissue from their axillary draining lymph nodes. TCRdb re-derived calls from the multiplex PCR reads in MiXCR, one entry per CDR3 protein. This sample has 90,000 to 120,000 distinct CDR3 sequences, with 20% to 25% found just once. Material for sequencing was axillary lymph node tissue. The receptor set was obtained from a female donor with breast cancer. Some clones in this sample may be carry-over from other donors' samples.

On this clonotype: Its ends do not fully match the called genes, so a read error is possible. The chain links TRBV27 to TRBJ2-7; 8 bases align to TRBD2. The CDR3 sequence is 18 residues long. Germline-derived CDR1 and CDR2 are MNHEY and SMNVEV (reference sequence). The chain's CDR3 is CAGSLRTSGSVPSYEQYF. CDR3 DNA sequence: TGTGCCGGCAGTTTGAGAACTAGCGGTTCGGTCCCGAGCTACGAGCAGTACTTC.

This chain links TRBV20-1 with TRBJ1-6; the D gene is possibly TRBD1 (5 bases). In germline, CDR1 is DFQATT, CDR2 SNEGSKA (reference sequence). The ends were cut back, 5 bases at V and 9 bases at J, with 17 bases in the middle. The CDR3 sequence is 14 residues long. CDR3 residues: CSAGDGRVRSPLHF. DNA of the CDR3: TGCAGTGCTGGGGACGGACGGGTTCGTTCACCCCTCCACTTT.

This clonotype has at least ten counts. The chain is built from TRBV5-1 and TRBJ2-5; the D gene is possibly TRBD1 (5 bases). In germline, CDR1 is SGHRS, CDR2 YFSETQ. The CDR3 has 16 amino acids. Trimming pared 0 bases from V and 5 bases from J, leaving 17 bases between. The CDR3 DNA follows: TGCGCCAGCAGCTTGGAGGGGCTGGGGCTATGGGAGACCCAGTACTTC. The encoded protein is CASSLEGLGLWETQYF.

This clonotype was seen ten or more times. The CDR3 DNA is TGTGCCAGCAGTAGGCAGGGAATCTCCTACGAGCAGTACTTC. This gives the protein CASSRQGISYEQYF. The rearrangement uses TRBV11-2 and TRBJ2-7, with a possible D match to TRBD1 (5 bases). The CDR3 consists of 14 residues. V was shortened by 6 bases and J by 0 bases, with 12 bases between the two germline ends. Germline V gene lookup returns CDR1 SGHAT and CDR2 FQNNGV.

In its sample, this clonotype was seen many times. The chain has TRBV4-1 and TRBJ2-5, with 8 positions matching TRBD1. The germline V gene has CDR1 MGHRA and CDR2 YSYEKL. V dropped 5 bases and J dropped 3; count of bases not matched to a gene: 8. The length of the CDR3 is 15 residues. Here the CDR3 reads CASSKDRVMEETQYF. The DNA for the CDR3 is TGCGCCAGCAGCAAGGACAGGGTGATGGAAGAGACCCAGTACTTC.

This clonotype was detected many times. The gene calls are TRBV7-9 and TRBJ2-7, with a weak D call TRBD2 (6 bases). V was shortened by 5 bases and J by 0 bases, with 17 bases between the two germline ends. Looked up from germline, CDR1 is SEHNR and CDR2 is FQNEAQ (reference sequence). This CDR3 contains 16 residues. The CDR3, as DNA: TGTGCCAGCAGCCAGGCCGGGGGTTTTACCTCCTACGAGCAGTACTTC. Translation: CASSQAGGFTSYEQYF. The whole variable domain, filled in from reference TRBV7-9 and TRBJ2-7, reads DTGVSQNPRHKITKRGQNVTFRCDPISEHNRLYWYRQTLGQGPEFLTYFQNEAQLEKSRLLSDRFSAERPKGSFSTLEIQRTEQGDSAMYLCASSQAGGFTSYEQYFGPGTRLTVT.

This clonotype appeared many times. The chain recombines TRBV14 with TRBJ2-7; 10 positions agree with TRBD1. Unmatched junction bases numbered 6, after V lost 4 bases and J lost 3 bases. The CDR3 runs to 15 residues. Germline-derived CDR1 and CDR2 are SGHDN and FVKESK. The CDR3 bases are TGTGCCAGCAGCCCGAGACAGGGGGCATACTACGAGCAGTACTTC. Its protein is CASSPRQGAYYEQYF.

This chain connects TRBV12-3 or TRBV12-4 to TRBJ2-7; D is possibly TRBD1 or TRBD2 (6 bases each). This CDR3 is 12 amino acids long. The chain's CDR3 is CASGRDNYEQYF. The CDR3 region has the DNA TGTGCTAGCGGTCGGGACAACTACGAGCAGTACTTC.

This clonotype was counted at least ten times. The rearrangement links TRBV14 to TRBJ2-1; TRBD2 matches 8 bases. Germline-derived CDR1 and CDR2 are SGHDN and FVKESK. This CDR3 is built from 13 residues. Unmatched junction bases numbered 8, after V lost 4 bases and J lost 12 bases. In nucleotides, the CDR3 is TGTGCCAGCAGCCTCGGACTAGCACTTCGGCAGTTCTTC. It translates to CASSLGLALRQFF.

On this clonotype: A much larger clonotype is one base distant, so this may be a read error. This sequence joins TRBV6-6 and TRBJ2-1; the D is unclear. V was clipped by 1 base and J by 0 bases, with 16 bases between them. The CDR3 has 18 residues. The germline gives CDR1 MNHNY, CDR2 SVGAGI (reference sequence). CDR3 loop: CASSYLILAKASYNEQFF. As DNA, the CDR3 is TGTGCCAGCAGTTACTTGATCTTGGCTAAGGCCTCCTACAATGAGCAGTTCTTC.

At least ten counts were recorded for this clonotype. The chain combines TRBV30 with TRBJ2-7; D is possibly TRBD1 (5 bases). Germline-derived CDR1 and CDR2 are GTSNPN and SVGIG (reference sequence). CDR3 length: 14 amino acids. The ends were cut back, 2 bases at V and 7 bases at J, with 18 bases in the middle. The CDR3 region has the DNA TGTGCCTGGAGTTCGGAGCAGGGCACAGGTGAGCAGTACTTC. Residues: CAWSSEQGTGEQYF.

The table lists this clonotype with many counts. The V call is TRBV6-6, the J call TRBJ2-7; perhaps TRBD1 as D (6 bases). The CDR3 loop spans 15 amino acids. Germline CDR1 reads MNHNY; CDR2 reads SVGAGI (reference sequence). V lost 0 bases and J lost 0, with 9 bases in between. CDR3 amino acids: CASSYSGTNSYEQYF. CDR3 nucleotides: TGTGCCAGCAGTTACTCCGGGACAAACTCCTACGAGCAGTACTTC.

There are many counts of this clonotype. The chain carries TRBV20-1 and TRBJ1-5, with 8 nucleotides matching TRBD1. J lost 6 bases, V lost 5 bases, and 12 bases had no gene match. Germline V lookup: CDR1 DFQATT, CDR2 SNEGSKA (reference sequence). This CDR3 contains 15 residues. The CDR3 DNA is TGCAGTGCTCAGCAGGGGGCGGCGGTCGGTCAGCCCCAGCATTTT. This gives the protein CSAQQGAAVGQPQHF.

This clonotype was recorded at least ten times. CDR3 nucleotides: TGTGCCAGCAGTGTCGACAGACAAGAGACCCAGTACTTC. This codes for CASSVDRQETQYF. This chain connects TRBV12-3 or TRBV12-4 to TRBJ2-5, with a tentative D call TRBD1 (5 bases). CDR3 length: 13 residues. V gave up 5 bases and J gave up 2 bases, with 9 bases separating them.

Worth noting for this clonotype: Being one base from a much bigger clone, this may be a read error. This chain links TRBV12-3 or TRBV12-4 with TRBJ2-3, with D maybe TRBD1 (5 bases). The CDR3 sequence is 14 residues long. V gave up 7 bases and J gave up 0 bases, with 11 bases separating them. CDR3 protein: CASKVTESTDTQYF. Here the CDR3 DNA reads TGTGCCAGCAAGGTGACAGAGAGCACAGATACGCAGTATTTT.

In its sample, this clonotype was seen many times. This chain uses TRBV28 with TRBJ2-7; 10 nucleotides agree with TRBD2. V gave up 6 bases and J gave up 0 bases; unmatched junction bases: 2. CDR3 length: 14 amino acids. Germline loops: CDR1 MDHEN, CDR2 SYDVKM. As DNA, the CDR3 is TGTGCCAGCAGGACTAGCGGGTACTCCTACGAGCAGTACTTC. Protein: CASRTSGYSYEQYF.

The table lists this clonotype with many counts. The chain joins TRBV27 to TRBJ2-5, with D unclear. CDR1 and CDR2 from the germline V gene are MNHEY and SMNVEV (reference sequence). CDR3 length: 13 amino acids. Trimming cost V 6 bases and J 5 bases, with 13 bases left between them. CDR3 nucleotide sequence: TGTGCCAGCAGATCTTCCGCGTGGGAGACCCAGTACTTC. Its translation is CASRSSAWETQYF.

This clonotype was found many times. This rearrangement joins TRBV24-1 to TRBJ2-1, with D unclear. The CDR3 totals 15 residues. CDR1 and CDR2 (germline): KGHDR, SFDVKD. Trimming cost V 0 bases and J 0 bases, with 5 bases left between them. This CDR3 is CATSDLGNSYNEQFF. The CDR3 coding sequence is TGTGCCACCAGTGATTTGGGGAACTCCTACAATGAGCAGTTCTTC.

By share, this clonotype counts as medium-sized (0.01 to 0.1%). The chain employs TRBV27 and TRBJ1-6; the match to TRBD1 covers 10 bases. V lost 2 bases, J lost 10 bases, and 5 bases stayed unmatched. The CDR3 consists of 15 residues. Germline loops: CDR1 MNHEY, CDR2 SMNVEV (reference sequence). The CDR3 protein is CASSLVGQGISPLHF. The CDR3 DNA reads as TGTGCCAGCAGTTTAGTGGGACAGGGGATATCACCCCTCCACTTT.

This clonotype came up many times. The rearrangement joins TRBV6-1 to TRBJ1-5; D ambiguous. The CDR3 contains 15 residues. Trimming removed 0 bases from V and 10 bases from J, with 16 bases in between. CDR1 is MNHNS and CDR2 is SASEGT in the germline V gene. In DNA, the CDR3 is TGTGCCAGCAGTGAAGCTATCGGTGCCGGGAAACCCCAGCATTTT. This codes for CASSEAIGAGKPQHF.

In this sample, this clonotype turned up many times. V is TRBV3-1 and J is TRBJ1-6; D is ambiguous. Germline values: CDR1 LGHDT, CDR2 YNNKEL (reference sequence). The CDR3 loop spans 13 amino acids. The V end was cut by 1 base, the J end by 7 bases, with 5 bases between. The CDR3 DNA reads as TGTGCCAGCAGCCAAGTCGAGAATTCACCCCTCCACTTT. This encodes CASSQVENSPLHF.

The chain has TRBV29-1 and TRBJ2-4; a possible D gene is TRBD2 (5 bases). There are 15 residues in the CDR3. The V gene's germline CDR1 is SQVTM and CDR2 ANQGSEA. Trimming cost V 2 bases and J 3 bases, with 14 bases left between them. CDR3 DNA sequence: TGCAGCGTTGAAATGGTAGCTGGAGGCAAAAACATTCAGTACTTC. Translation: CSVEMVAGGKNIQYF.

Concerning this clonotype itself: A single base separates this from a much larger clone, so it may be a read error. V and J are TRBV28 and TRBJ1-2; D unresolved. Looked up from germline, CDR1 is MDHEN and CDR2 is SYDVKM. This CDR3 is 14 amino acids long. This CDR3 is CASSPLDTVYGHTF. CDR3 DNA sequence: TGTGCCAGCAGTCCGCTTGACACGGTATATGGCCACACCTTC.

The rearrangement uses TRBV2 and TRBJ2-7, with 8 bases fitting TRBD1. Losses at the gene ends were 10 bases for V and 1 base for J; bases not matched to a gene: 6. The CDR3 loop spans 13 amino acids. The germline CDR1 and CDR2 sequences are SNHLY and FYNNEI. CDR3 sequence: CATEGTGSYEQYF. The CDR3 DNA reads TGTGCCACCGAGGGGACAGGTTCCTACGAGCAGTACTTC.